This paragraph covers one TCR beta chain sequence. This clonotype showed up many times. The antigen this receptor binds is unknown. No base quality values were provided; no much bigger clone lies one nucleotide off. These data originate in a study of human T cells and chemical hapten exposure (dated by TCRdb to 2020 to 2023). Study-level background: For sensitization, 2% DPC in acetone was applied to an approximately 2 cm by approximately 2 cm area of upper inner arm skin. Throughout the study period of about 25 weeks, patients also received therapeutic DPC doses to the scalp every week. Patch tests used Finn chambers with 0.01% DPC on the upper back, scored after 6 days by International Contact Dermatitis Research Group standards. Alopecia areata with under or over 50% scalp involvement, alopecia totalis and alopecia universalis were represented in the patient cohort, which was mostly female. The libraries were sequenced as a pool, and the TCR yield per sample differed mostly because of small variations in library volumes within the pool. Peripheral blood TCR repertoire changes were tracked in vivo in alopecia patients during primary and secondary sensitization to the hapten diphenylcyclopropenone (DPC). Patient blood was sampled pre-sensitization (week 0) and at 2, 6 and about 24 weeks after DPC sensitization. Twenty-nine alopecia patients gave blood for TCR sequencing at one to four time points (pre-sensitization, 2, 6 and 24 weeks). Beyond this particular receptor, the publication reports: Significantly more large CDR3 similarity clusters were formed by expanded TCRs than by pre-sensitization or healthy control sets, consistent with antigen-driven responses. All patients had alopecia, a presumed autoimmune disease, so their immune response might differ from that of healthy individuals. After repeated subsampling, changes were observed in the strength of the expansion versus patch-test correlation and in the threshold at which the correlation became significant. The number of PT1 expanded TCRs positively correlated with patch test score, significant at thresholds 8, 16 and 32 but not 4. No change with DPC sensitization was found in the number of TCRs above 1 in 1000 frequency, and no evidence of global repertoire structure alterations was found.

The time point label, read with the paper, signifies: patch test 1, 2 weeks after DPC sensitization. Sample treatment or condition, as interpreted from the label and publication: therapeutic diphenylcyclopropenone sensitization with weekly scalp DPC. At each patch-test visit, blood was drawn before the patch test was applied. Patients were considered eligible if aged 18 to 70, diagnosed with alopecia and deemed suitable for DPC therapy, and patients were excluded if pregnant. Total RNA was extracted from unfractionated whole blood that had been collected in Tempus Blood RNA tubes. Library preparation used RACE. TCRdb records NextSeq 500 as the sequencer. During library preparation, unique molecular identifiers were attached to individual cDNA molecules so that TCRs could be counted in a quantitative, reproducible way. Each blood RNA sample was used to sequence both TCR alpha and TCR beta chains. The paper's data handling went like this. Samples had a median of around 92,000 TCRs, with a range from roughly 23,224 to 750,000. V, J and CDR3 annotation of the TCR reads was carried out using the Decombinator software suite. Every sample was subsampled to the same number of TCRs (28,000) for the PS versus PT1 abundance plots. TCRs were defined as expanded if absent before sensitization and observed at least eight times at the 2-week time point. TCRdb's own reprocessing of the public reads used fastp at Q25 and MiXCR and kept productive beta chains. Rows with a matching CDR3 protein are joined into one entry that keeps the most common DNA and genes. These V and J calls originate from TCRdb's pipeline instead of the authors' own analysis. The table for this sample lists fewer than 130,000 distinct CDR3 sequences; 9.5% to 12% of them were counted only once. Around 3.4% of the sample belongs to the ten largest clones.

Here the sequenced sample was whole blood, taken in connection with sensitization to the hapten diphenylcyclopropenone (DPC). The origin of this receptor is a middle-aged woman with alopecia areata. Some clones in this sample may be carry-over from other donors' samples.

The CDR3 region: CASSLSARYEQYF. DNA sequence: TGTGCCAGCAGCTTATCAGCTAGGTACGAGCAGTACTTC. This chain joins TRBV7-8 to TRBJ2-7; the D gene is unclear. The CDR3 has 13 amino acids, counting the end cysteine and phenylalanine. Only the CDR3 DNA stays, 39 bases, in frame from base 1. Via the germline V gene, CDR1 is SGHVS and CDR2 FQNEAQ. V is pared back by 2 bases and J by 4 bases, with 9 bases lying between the germline termini.